The clone carrying this T cell receptor (beta chain) was picked up many times. Its antigen is unidentified. Amplified TCR beta CDR3 regions came from RNA transcripts. RT-PCR in the first round (using the HTBI primer set) targeted the TCR CDR3. TCRdb processed the multiplex PCR reads anew with MiXCR; each CDR3 protein has one entry. Of some 600,000 distinct CDR3 sequences in the sample, approximately 15% were seen once. This specimen belongs to a study of T cells in Graves' hyperthyroidism and ophthalmopathy. Study-level points and caveats: Stable hyperthyroidism and ophthalmopathy were separated using 13 V-J signatures.

With 6 bases removed from V and 4 bases from J, the gap between germline ends came to 15 bases. CDR1 and CDR2 from the germline V gene are MNHEY and SVGEGT. The CDR3 is 14 amino acids. Sample: blood. The receptor's source is a woman aged 30 to 39 with Graves' hyperthyroidism that later progressed to Graves' ophthalmopathy. The rearrangement uses TRBV6-2 or TRBV6-3 and TRBJ1-2; maybe TRBD1 (6 bases). The CDR3 spells CASSKGRDTYGYTF. The CDR3 DNA reads as TGTGCCAGCAGCAAGGGTCGGGACACCTATGGCTACACCTTC.